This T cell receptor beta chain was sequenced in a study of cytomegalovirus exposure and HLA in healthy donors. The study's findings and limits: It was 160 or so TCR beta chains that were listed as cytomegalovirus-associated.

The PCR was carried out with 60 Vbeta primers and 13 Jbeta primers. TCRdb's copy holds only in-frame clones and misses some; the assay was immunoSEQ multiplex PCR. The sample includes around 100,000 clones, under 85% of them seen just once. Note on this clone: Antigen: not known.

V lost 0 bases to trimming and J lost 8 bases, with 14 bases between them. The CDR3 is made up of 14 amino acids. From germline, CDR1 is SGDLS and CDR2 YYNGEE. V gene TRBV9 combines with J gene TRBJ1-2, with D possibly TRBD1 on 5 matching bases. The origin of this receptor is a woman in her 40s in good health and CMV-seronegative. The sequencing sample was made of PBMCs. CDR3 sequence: CASSVVAGNGGYTF. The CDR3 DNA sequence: TGTGCCAGCAGCGTAGTGGCAGGGAATGGGGGCTACACCTTC.